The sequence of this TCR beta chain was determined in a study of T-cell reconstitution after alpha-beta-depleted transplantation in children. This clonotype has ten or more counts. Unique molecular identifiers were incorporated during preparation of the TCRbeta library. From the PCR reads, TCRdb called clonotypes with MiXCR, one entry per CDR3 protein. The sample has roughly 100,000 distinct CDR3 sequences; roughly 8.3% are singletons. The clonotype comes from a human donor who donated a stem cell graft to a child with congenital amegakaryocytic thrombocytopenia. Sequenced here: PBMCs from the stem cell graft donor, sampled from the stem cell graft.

In nucleotides, the CDR3 is TGTGCCAGCAGTCCACGGAGGGGAAGAGAGACCCAGTACTTC. This codes for CASSPRRGRETQYF. V usage is TRBV28 and J usage is TRBJ2-5, with a possible D match to TRBD2 (6 bases). The V end was cut by 5 bases, the J end by 4 bases, with 14 bases between. The length of the CDR3 is 14 residues. Germline assignment: CDR1 MDHEN and CDR2 SYDVKM. The complete variable domain, with remaining parts taken from reference TRBV28 and TRBJ2-5, reads DVKVTQSSRYLVKRTGEKVFLECVQDMDHENMFWYRQDPGLGLRLIYFSYDVKMKEKGDIPEGYSVSREKKERFSLILESASTNQTSMYLCASSPRRGRETQYFGPGTRLLVL.